This T cell receptor (beta chain) was found in a study of cytomegalovirus exposure and HLA in healthy donors. The germline gives CDR1 SGDLS, CDR2 YYNGEE. The CDR3 has 16 amino acids. Trimming took 4 bases from V and 1 from J; bases not matched to a gene: 6. Study observations and caveats: Follow-up analysis later connected one missense variant in DCLRE1C with trimming of TCR beta V- and J-genes.

PCR used 60 Vbeta primers and 13 Jbeta primers. This table comes from immunoSEQ multiplex PCR, and its TCRdb copy is limited to in-frame clones, with some not included. Among approximately 160,000 clones listed, about four fifths were seen once. To note about this clone: As yet, its antigen is unknown.

The chain combines TRBV9 with TRBJ2-1, with 9 bases identical to TRBD2. The receptor was derived from a male donor in good health and CMV-seropositive. Input material: PBMCs. CDR3 sequence (DNA): TGTGCCAGCAGCCCCCCTAGCGGGGAATCCTACAATGAGCAGTTCTTC. Residues: CASSPPSGESYNEQFF.